This T cell receptor (beta chain) originates from a study of blood T cell repertoires in COVID-19. Original methodology: The assay estimated nucleated cells by amplifying reference gene primers. Assay used: immunoSEQ multiplex PCR; TCRdb lists only in-frame clones, some missing. V and J calls and clone size are those listed in that table; D and trimming were worked out from the DNA. The table includes some 370,000 clones, 89% detected once. The V end was cut by 2 bases, the J end by 5 bases, with 12 bases between. This CDR3 is built from 14 residues. Germline V gene sequence: CDR1 MDHEN, CDR2 SYDVKM. The TCR comes from a man aged 35 to 55 with acute or convalescent COVID-19. Sequenced sample: peripheral blood. The J gene is TRBJ1-1, the V gene TRBV28; D might be TRBD1 (5 bases). This chain's CDR3 is CASSLNRRSTEAFF. CDR3 in DNA: TGTGCCAGCAGTTTAAACAGGCGATCTACTGAAGCTTTCTTT.